Detailed here is one TCR beta chain. This CDR3 region has 14 residues. Germline loops: CDR1 SGHDN, CDR2 FVKESK. Trimming removed 7 bases at V and 3 bases at J, with 10 bases between. TCRdb's table, derived via immunoSEQ multiplex PCR, lists solely in-frame clones and lacks some. This sample carries more than 150,000 clones, over 85% of them seen once, and the ten largest clones take about 2.4%. This sample stems from a study of control samples from healthy donors and cancer patients. The chain joins TRBV14 to TRBJ2-6; D is unresolved. The material sequenced was blood. The source of this sequence is a man aged 45 to 65 in good health. The CDR3 here is CASTVQHGANVLTF. The CDR3 coding sequence is TGTGCCAGCACGGTGCAACATGGGGCCAACGTCCTGACTTTC.